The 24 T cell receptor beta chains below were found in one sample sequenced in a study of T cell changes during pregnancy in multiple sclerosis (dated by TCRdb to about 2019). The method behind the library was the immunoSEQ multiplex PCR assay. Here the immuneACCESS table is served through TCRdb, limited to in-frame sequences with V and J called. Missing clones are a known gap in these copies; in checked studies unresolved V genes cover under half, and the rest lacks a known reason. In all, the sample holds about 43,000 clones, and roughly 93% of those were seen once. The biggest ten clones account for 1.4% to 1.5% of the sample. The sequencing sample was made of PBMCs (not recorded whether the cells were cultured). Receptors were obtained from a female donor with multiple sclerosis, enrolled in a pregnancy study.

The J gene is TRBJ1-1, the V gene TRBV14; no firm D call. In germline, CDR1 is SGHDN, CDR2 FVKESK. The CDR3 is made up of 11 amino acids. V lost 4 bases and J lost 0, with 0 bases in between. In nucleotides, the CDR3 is TGTGCCAGCAGCCTGAACACTGAAGCTTTCTTT. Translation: CASSLNTEAFF.

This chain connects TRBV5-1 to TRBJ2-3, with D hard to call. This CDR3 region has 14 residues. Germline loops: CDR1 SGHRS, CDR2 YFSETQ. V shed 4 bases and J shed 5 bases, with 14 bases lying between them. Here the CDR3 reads CASSPVNPKDTQYF. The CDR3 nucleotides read TGCGCCAGCAGCCCCGTTAATCCAAAAGATACGCAGTATTTT.

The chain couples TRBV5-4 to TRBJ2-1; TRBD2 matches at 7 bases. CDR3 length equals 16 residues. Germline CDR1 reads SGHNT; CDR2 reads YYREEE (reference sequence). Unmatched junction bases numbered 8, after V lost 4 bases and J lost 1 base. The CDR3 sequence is CASSPGGGLSYNEQFF. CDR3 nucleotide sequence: TGTGCCAGCAGCCCCGGGGGAGGGCTTTCCTACAATGAGCAGTTCTTC.

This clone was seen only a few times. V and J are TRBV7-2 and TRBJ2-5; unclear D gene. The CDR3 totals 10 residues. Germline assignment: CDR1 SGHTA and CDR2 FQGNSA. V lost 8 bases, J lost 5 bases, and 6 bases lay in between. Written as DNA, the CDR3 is TGTGCCAGCGGCTCGGAGACCCAGTACTTC. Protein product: CASGSETQYF. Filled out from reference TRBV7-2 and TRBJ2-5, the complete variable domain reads GAGVSQSPSNKVTEKGKDVELRCDPISGHTALYWYRQSLGQGLEFLIYFQGNSAPDKSGLPSDRFSAERTGGSVSTLTIQRTQQEDSAVYLCASGSETQYFGPGTRLLVL.

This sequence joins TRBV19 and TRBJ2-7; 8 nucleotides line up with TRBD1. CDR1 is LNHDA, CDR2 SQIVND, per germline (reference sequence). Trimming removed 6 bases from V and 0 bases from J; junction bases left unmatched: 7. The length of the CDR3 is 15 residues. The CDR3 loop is CASRRTGLGSYEQYF. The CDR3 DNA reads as TGTGCCAGTAGGCGGACAGGGCTCGGCTCCTACGAGCAGTACTTC.

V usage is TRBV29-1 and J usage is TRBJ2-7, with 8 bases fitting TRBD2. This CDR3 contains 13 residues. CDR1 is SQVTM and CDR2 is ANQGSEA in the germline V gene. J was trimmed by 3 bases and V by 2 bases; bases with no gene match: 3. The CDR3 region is CSVEFTSGYEQYF. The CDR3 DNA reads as TGCAGCGTTGAATTCACTAGCGGCTACGAGCAGTACTTC.

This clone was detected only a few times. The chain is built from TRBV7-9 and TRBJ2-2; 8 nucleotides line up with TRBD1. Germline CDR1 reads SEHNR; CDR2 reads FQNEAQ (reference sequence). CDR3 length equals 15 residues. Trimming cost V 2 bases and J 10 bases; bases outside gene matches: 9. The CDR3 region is CASSLQSGGQEELFF. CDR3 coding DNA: TGTGCCAGCAGCTTACAGTCAGGGGGCCAGGAGGAGCTGTTTTTT.

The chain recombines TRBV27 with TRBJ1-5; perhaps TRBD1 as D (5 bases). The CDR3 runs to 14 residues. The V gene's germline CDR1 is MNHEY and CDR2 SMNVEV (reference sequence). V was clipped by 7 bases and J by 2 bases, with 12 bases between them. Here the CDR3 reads CASMPGLGNQPQHF. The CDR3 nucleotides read TGTGCCAGCATGCCAGGGCTCGGCAATCAGCCCCAGCATTTT.

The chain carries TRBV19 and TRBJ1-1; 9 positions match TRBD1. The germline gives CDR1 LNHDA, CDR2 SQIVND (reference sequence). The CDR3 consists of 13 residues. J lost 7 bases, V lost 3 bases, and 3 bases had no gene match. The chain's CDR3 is CASSIRTGDEAFF. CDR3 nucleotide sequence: TGTGCCAGTAGTATCCGGACAGGGGATGAAGCTTTCTTT.

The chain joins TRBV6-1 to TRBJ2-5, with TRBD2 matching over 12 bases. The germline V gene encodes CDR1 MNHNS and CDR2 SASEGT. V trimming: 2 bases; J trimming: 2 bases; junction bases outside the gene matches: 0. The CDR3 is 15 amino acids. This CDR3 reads CASSELAGGQETQYF. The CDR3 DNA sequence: TGTGCCAGCAGTGAACTAGCGGGAGGGCAAGAGACCCAGTACTTC.

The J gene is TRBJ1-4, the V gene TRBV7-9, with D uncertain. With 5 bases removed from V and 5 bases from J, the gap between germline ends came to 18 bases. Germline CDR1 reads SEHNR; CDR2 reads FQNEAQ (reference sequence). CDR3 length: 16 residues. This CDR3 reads CASSIFQVFDNEKLFF. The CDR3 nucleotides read TGTGCCAGCAGCATATTTCAAGTTTTTGACAATGAAAAACTGTTTTTT. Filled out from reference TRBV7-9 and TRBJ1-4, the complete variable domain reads DTGVSQNPRHKITKRGQNVTFRCDPISEHNRLYWYRQTLGQGPEFLTYFQNEAQLEKSRLLSDRFSAERPKGSFSTLEIQRTEQGDSAMYLCASSIFQVFDNEKLFFGSGTQLSVL.

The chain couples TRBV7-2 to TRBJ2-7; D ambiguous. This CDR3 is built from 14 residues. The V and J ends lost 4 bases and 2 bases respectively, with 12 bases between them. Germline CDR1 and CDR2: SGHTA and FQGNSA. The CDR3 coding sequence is TGTGCCAGCAGCTCGCCGGGTGGGACCTACGAGCAGTACTTC. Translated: CASSSPGGTYEQYF.

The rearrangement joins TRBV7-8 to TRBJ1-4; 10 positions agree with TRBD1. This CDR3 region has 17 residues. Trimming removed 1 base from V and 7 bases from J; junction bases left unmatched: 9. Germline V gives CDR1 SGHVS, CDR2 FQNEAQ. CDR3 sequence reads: CASSLDRKGQGREKLFF. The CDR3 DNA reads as TGTGCCAGCAGCTTAGATCGTAAGGGACAGGGGCGTGAAAAACTGTTTTTT. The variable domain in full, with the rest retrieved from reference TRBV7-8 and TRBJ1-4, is GAGVSQSPRYKVAKRGQDVALRCDPISGHVSLFWYQQALGQGPEFLTYFQNEAQLDKSGLPSDRFFAERPEGSVSTLKIQRTQQEDSAVYLCASSLDRKGQGREKLFFGSGTQLSVL.

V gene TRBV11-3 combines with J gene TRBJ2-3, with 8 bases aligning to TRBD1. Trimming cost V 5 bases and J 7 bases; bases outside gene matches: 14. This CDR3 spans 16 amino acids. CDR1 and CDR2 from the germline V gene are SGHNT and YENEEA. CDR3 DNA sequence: TGTGCCAGCAGCCCCGGACAGGGAGGATATGAAAATACGCAGTATTTT. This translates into CASSPGQGGYENTQYF.

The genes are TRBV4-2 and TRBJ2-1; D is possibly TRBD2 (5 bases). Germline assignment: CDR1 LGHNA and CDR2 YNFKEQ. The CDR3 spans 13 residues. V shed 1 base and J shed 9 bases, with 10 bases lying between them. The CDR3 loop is CASSQGPGIEQFF. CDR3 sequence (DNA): TGTGCCAGCAGCCAAGGCCCGGGGATTGAGCAGTTCTTC.

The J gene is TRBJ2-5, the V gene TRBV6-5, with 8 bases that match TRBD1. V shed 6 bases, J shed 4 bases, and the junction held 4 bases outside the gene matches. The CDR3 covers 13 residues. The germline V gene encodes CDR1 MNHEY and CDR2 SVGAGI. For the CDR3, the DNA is TGTGCCAGCAGCGACAGGGGAGGAGAGACCCAGTACTTC. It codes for CASSDRGGETQYF.

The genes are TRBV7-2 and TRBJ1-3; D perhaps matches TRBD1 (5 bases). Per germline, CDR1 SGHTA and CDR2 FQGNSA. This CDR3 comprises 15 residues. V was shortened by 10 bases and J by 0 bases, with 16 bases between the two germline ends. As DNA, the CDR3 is TGTGCCACCGGCAGGGCCCCCAGCTCTGGAAACACCATATATTTT. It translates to CATGRAPSSGNTIYF.

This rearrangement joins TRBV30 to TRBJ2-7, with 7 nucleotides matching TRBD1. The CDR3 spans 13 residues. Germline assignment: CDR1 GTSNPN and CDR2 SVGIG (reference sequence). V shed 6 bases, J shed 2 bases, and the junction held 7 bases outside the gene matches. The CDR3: CACRRTGAYEQYF. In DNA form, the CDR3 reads TGTGCCTGCCGTCGAACAGGGGCCTACGAGCAGTACTTC.

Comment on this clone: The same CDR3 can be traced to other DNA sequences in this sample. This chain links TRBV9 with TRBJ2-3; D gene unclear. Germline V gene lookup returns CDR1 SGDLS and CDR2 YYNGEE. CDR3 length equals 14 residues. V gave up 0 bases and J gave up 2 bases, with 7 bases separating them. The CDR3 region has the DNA TGTGCCAGCAGCGTAGGACTTTCCACAGATACGCAGTATTTT. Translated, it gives CASSVGLSTDTQYF.

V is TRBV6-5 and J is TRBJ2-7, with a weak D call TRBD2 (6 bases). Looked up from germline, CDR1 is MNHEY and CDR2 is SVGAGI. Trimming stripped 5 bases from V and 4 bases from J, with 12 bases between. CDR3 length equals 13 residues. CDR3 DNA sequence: TGTGCCAGCAGTGGGGGGAGCGATTACGAGCAGTACTTC. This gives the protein CASSGGSDYEQYF.

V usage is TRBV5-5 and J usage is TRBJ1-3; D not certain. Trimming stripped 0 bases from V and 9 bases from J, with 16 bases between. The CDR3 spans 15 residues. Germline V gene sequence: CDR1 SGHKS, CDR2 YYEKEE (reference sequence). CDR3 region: CASSLDTGSVGTIYF. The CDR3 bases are TGTGCCAGCAGCTTGGATACGGGGTCAGTTGGCACCATATATTTT.

The CDR3 DNA is TGCGCCAGCAGCATGGACAGATCAGCGCGGGGTTTTACCCAAGAGACCCAGTACTTC. As protein: CASSMDRSARGFTQETQYF. J is TRBJ2-5 and V is TRBV5-1; D could derive from TRBD1 or TRBD2 (6 bases each). The CDR3 is 19 amino acids. Trimming took off 4 bases at V and 1 base at J, with 26 bases between the two ends. The germline gives CDR1 SGHRS, CDR2 YFSETQ. Combining the CDR3 with reference TRBV5-1 and TRBJ2-5 gives the whole variable domain KAGVTQTPRYLIKTRGQQVTLSCSPISGHRSVSWYQQTPGQGLQFLFEYFSETQRNKGNFPGRFSGRQFSNSRSEMNVSTLELGDSALYLCASSMDRSARGFTQETQYFGPGTRLLVL.

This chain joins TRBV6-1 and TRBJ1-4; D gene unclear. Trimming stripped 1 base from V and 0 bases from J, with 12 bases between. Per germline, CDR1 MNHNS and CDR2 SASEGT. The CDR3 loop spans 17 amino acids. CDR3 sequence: CASSEVGGDATNEKLFF. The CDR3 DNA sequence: TGTGCCAGCAGTGAAGTAGGAGGTGATGCAACTAATGAAAAACTGTTTTTT.

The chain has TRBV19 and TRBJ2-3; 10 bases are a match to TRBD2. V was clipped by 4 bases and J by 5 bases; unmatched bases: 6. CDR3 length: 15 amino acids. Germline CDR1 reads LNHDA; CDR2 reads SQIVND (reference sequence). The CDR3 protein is CASSSLAGVGDTQYF. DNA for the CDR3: TGTGCCAGTAGTAGCCTAGCGGGAGTCGGAGATACGCAGTATTTT.